This T cell receptor (beta chain) was captured by sequencing in a study of vaccination effects on CD4 cells after COVID-19. Study-wide background: Three convalescent patients were sampled after vaccination (early and late). Sampling occurred a median 72 days post second dose, range 14 to 241.

Notes on this clone: Its specificity is not known.

Germline trimming cut 5 bases from V and 9 bases from J; bases unmatched to any gene: 15. Germline CDR1 is SGHTA and CDR2 is FQGNSA. The CDR3 runs 16 residues. Using viral peptide pools, the ViraFEST assay grew out antigen-specific CD4+ T cells prior to sequencing. The culture ran for nine to ten days, and then CD4+ T cells were isolated. PCR showed that the person got SARS-CoV-2 infection at some point between March and December 2020. Participants received two doses of either the BNT162b2 or mRNA-1273 vaccine. Over 1.5 million PBMC per well were cultured with approximately 9 IU/ml IL-2 and 7.5 to 10 ug/ml peptides. The method was immunoSEQ multiplex PCR; TCRdb's version includes in-frame clones alone and lacks a portion of them. Among 15,000 or so clones listed, approximately 78% were seen once. Notes on the study in general: Spike-reactive clones detected post-vaccine in convalescents consisted mainly of new vaccine-induced clones.

V is TRBV7-2 and J is TRBJ2-5; 10 nucleotides agree with TRBD2. This sequence originates from a human donor who had a prior SARS-CoV-2 infection. The input for sequencing was CD4+ T cells from PBMCs cultured with HCoV-NL63 spike peptides, taken after COVID-19 vaccination. The CDR3 coding sequence is TGTGCCAGCAGCGCAACTCAGCGGGGGGGGTCAGGTCCCCAGTACTTC. This codes for CASSATQRGGSGPQYF.